These 6 T cell receptor beta chains share one sample of origin, sequenced in a study of molecular identifiers for immune sequencing clone quantification. TCRdb analysed the PCR reads with MiXCR anew, one entry per CDR3 protein. The repertoire holds hundreds of thousands of distinct CDR3 sequences, with 15% to 20% as singletons. Sequenced material: naive CD8+ T cells from blood, with Jurkat cell RNA spiked in. Subset here: FACS-sorted CD8+CD4-CCR7+CD45RA+ naive T cells. The receptors were gathered from a human donor in good health. Some libraries in this study had Jurkat cell RNA spiked in.

This clonotype has only a few counts. This chain links TRBV12-5 with TRBJ1-1, with D perhaps matching TRBD1 (6 bases). Germline-derived CDR1 and CDR2 are LGHNT and FRNRAP. CDR3 length equals 13 residues. Trimming shortened V by 7 bases and J by 5 bases, and 14 bases separated the two germline ends. CDR3 DNA: TGTGCTAGTGCTACTCGGGGGCGAACTGAAGCTTTCTTT. Its translation is CASATRGRTEAFF.

About this clonotype: Because the CDR3 is missing its conserved closing phenylalanine or tryptophan, this is likely a read error. The chain has TRBV19 and TRBJ2-2; TRBD2 matches 10 bases. The CDR3 contains 20 residues. J was trimmed by 0 bases and V by 7 bases; bases with no gene match: 17. The germline V gene encodes CDR1 LNHDA and CDR2 SQIVND (reference sequence). The CDR3 region has the DNA TGTGCCAGTATTTCATTAGGGAGCGGGAGGGCCCACGCGAACACCGGGGAGCTGTTTTCT. It translates to CASISLGSGRAHANTGELFS.

Comment on this clonotype: This may arise from a read error, as a much more abundant clone is one base away. The chain recombines TRBV28 with TRBJ2-1; possibly TRBD1 or TRBD2 for D (5 bases each). Trimming cost V 5 bases and J 1 base, with 18 bases left between them. Germline V gives CDR1 MDHEN, CDR2 SYDVKM. CDR3 length: 17 residues. CDR3 in amino acids: CASSLGLGTASYNEQFF. The CDR3 DNA sequence: TGTGCCAGCAGTCTCGGCCTAGGGACGGCATCCTACAATGAGCAGTTCTTC.

This clonotype occurred many times. This chain joins TRBV28 and TRBJ2-6; 13 positions match TRBD2. In germline, CDR1 is MDHEN, CDR2 SYDVKM. The V gene end was trimmed by 5 bases and the J gene end by 0 bases; junction bases not matched to a gene: 19. The CDR3 loop spans 23 amino acids. CDR3 DNA sequence: TGTGCCAGCAGTACCAAAACCGGGACTAGCGGGAAAATCATGGGCTCTGGGGCCAACGTCCTGACTTTC. Its translation is CASSTKTGTSGKIMGSGANVLTF.

As concerns this clonotype: A much larger clone sits a single nucleotide away, making a read error possible. This chain uses TRBV4-2 with TRBJ2-3; 8 bases agree with TRBD1. The CDR3 consists of 18 residues. The germline CDR1 and CDR2 sequences are LGHNA and YNFKEQ. CDR3 coding DNA: TGTGCCAGCGGCCAAGGTTTCCTTCAGGGGGCAAGCACAGATACGCAGTATTTT. Its translation is CASGQGFLQGASTDTQYF.

Comment on this clonotype: This may be a read error, as it is one base from a much larger clone. The CDR3 ends on some other residue instead of the conserved phenylalanine or tryptophan, so this is likely a read error. The gene calls are TRBV20-1 and TRBJ1-5; TRBD1 matches 8 bases. Per germline, CDR1 DFQATT and CDR2 SNEGSKA (reference sequence). The V gene end was trimmed by 2 bases and the J gene end by 0 bases; junction bases not matched to a gene: 9. The CDR3 spans 17 residues. The CDR3 is CSARLGQELYSNQPQHY. CDR3 DNA sequence: TGCAGTGCTAGATTGGGACAGGAGTTGTATAGCAATCAGCCCCAGCATTAT.